This T cell receptor beta chain was sequenced in a study of T cells after yellow fever vaccination. Study-level results: Secondary responses were weaker yet peaked faster, day 5 versus 15. Post-booster repertoires contained most primary-vaccination clones again (approximately 97% CD4, roughly 90% CD8).

Concerning this clonotype: Its antigen is currently unknown.

V gave up 2 bases and J gave up 0 bases; unmatched junction bases: 5. The germline V gene encodes CDR1 SGHRS and CDR2 YFSETQ. CDR3 length: 15 amino acids. 5'RACE template switching produced TCR cDNA carrying a universal primer site and UMIs. TCRdb reprocessed the 5' RACE reads via MiXCR and lists one record per CDR3 protein. The sample holds approximately 450,000 distinct CDR3 sequences; approximately 18% are singletons and the top ten take 18%. The TCR was taken from a man between 18 and 35 years old who received the YFV17D yellow fever vaccine. The input for sequencing was PBMCs, taken before the yellow fever booster vaccination. The chain couples TRBV5-1 to TRBJ2-7; 7 bases line up with TRBD2. The CDR3: CASSFLGGNSYEQYF. CDR3 DNA sequence: TGCGCCAGCAGCTTCTTGGGGGGGAACTCCTACGAGCAGTACTTC.